This T cell receptor beta chain was found in a study of blood T cell repertoires in COVID-19. About the research overall: Acute-phase and convalescent COVID-19 samples originated in the United States, Italy and Spain.

The length of the CDR3 is 13 residues. Germline assignment: CDR1 MNHEY and CDR2 SMNVEV (reference sequence). V lost 2 bases to trimming and J lost 7 bases; unmatched junction nucleotides: 4. As handled by the study authors: By means of reference gene primer amplification, nucleated cell counts were estimated. Profiled with immunoSEQ multiplex PCR; TCRdb holds only in-frame clones, not every one. V and J calls and clone size are given by that table; D and trimming were obtained from the DNA. The table has about 370,000 clones, 80% to 90% seen once. Participants were placed into cohorts based on the clinical history they reported. Recovery among Cohort 3 donors was established by two negative PCRs, clearance, or symptom resolution.

The source of this sequence is a man aged 18-30 years who had recovered from COVID-19. Sequences were obtained from PBMCs or T cells enriched from blood (not recorded which). V is TRBV27 and J is TRBJ1-2; TRBD1 agrees at 7 bases. CDR3 in DNA: TGTGCCAGCAGTTTAGTAGGGGGCGTTGGCTACACCTTC. It yields the protein CASSLVGGVGYTF.